Listed below are T cell receptor beta chains from one sample, sequenced in a study of T cell changes during pregnancy in multiple sclerosis. Measured with immunoSEQ multiplex PCR; TCRdb has only the in-frame clones, and not every one. The sample contains around 35,000 clones, 90% to 95% of which appear only once. This specimen was CD4+ T cells from peripheral blood mononuclear cells, taken in the third trimester of pregnancy. These receptors originate from a female donor in good health, enrolled as a control in a pregnancy study. CDR3s include the opening cysteine and the closing phenylalanine or tryptophan.

j_gene: TRBJ1-3
v_gene: TRBV5-6
CDR3aa: CASSLGGRSGNTIYF

j_gene: TRBJ1-5
v_gene: TRBV7-8
CDR3aa: CASSFGQGTVQHF

j_gene: TRBJ2-3
v_gene: TRBV5-5
CDR3aa: CASGGGGALRTDTQYF

j_gene: TRBJ2-1
v_gene: TRBV7-3
CDR3aa: CASSLLDGEYNEQFF

j_gene: TRBJ1-5
v_gene: TRBV18
CDR3aa: CASSPRQGHNQPQHF

j_gene: TRBJ2-7
v_gene: TRBV7-9
CDR3aa: CASSLRGEQYF

j_gene: TRBJ2-3
v_gene: TRBV18
CDR3aa: CASSTGTDTQYF

j_gene: TRBJ2-3
v_gene: TRBV18
CDR3aa: CASSPGLTDTQYF

j_gene: TRBJ1-4
v_gene: TRBV4-1
CDR3aa: CASSLLEGEKLFF

j_gene: TRBJ2-5
v_gene: TRBV30
CDR3aa: CSTRQGEGETQYF

j_gene: TRBJ2-5
v_gene: TRBV7-6
CDR3aa: CASSPLGHPGETQYF

j_gene: TRBJ1-2
v_gene: TRBV28
CDR3aa: CASNFLVGGGYTF

j_gene: TRBJ2-1
v_gene: TRBV7-2
CDR3aa: CASSLAGPSGGNEQFF

j_gene: TRBJ1-6
v_gene: TRBV5-1
CDR3aa: CASSLFPVGQGSPLHF

j_gene: TRBJ2-5
v_gene: TRBV7-2
CDR3aa: CASSFRGGETQYF

j_gene: TRBJ2-5
v_gene: TRBV7-9
CDR3aa: CASSLGGKTQYF

j_gene: TRBJ1-4
v_gene: TRBV15
CDR3aa: CATSRAPGGREKLFF

j_gene: TRBJ1-6
v_gene: TRBV7-2
CDR3aa: CASSPPNGGLGNSPLHF

j_gene: TRBJ2-5
v_gene: TRBV7-9
CDR3aa: CASSLAGGETQYF

j_gene: TRBJ2-6
v_gene: TRBV5-8
CDR3aa: CASSPPPDRSGANVLTF

j_gene: TRBJ1-1
v_gene: TRBV19
CDR3aa: CASSTYRALNTEAFF

j_gene: TRBJ1-2
v_gene: TRBV27
CDR3aa: CASSPGQGNYGYTF

j_gene: TRBJ1-1
v_gene: TRBV6-1
CDR3aa: CASSARLDTEAFF